This is a list of T cell receptor beta chains from one sample in a study of blood T cell repertoires in COVID-19. The repertoire was sequenced with immunoSEQ multiplex PCR; TCRdb's copy has only in-frame clones and lacks some. The table includes approximately 390,000 clones, around nine tenths detected once. Sequenced material: PBMCs or T cells enriched from blood (not recorded which). Source of these receptors: a woman between 45 and 60 years old who had recovered from COVID-19. Both conserved end residues are part of each CDR3. The D gene is left open where the match is weak. Clone size is given for some rows only: seen once, a few or many times, or a class if the clone is expanded.

size	V	D	J	DNA	CDR3
.	TRBV25-1	TRBD1	TRBJ2-7	TGTGCCATCCACGGGACAGGTGGCGAGCAGTACTTC	CAIHGTGGEQYF
once	TRBV5-1	TRBD1	TRBJ1-3	TGCGCCAGCAAACCCGACAGGGCTTCTGGAAACACCATATATTTT	CASKPDRASGNTIYF
.	TRBV12-5	.	TRBJ2-5	TGTGCTAGTGGTCCCGGAGTTGGTGAGACCCAGTACTTC	CASGPGVGETQYF
.	TRBV7-5	.	TRBJ2-5	TGTGCGGACCGCAGACCAGCGGGGGAGACCCAGTACTTC	CADRRPAGETQYF
.	TRBV19	TRBD1	TRBJ1-2	TGTGCCAGTAATTCAGGGGGCCATTATGGCTACACCTTC	CASNSGGHYGYTF
.	TRBV7-3	.	TRBJ2-7	TGTGCCAGCAGCCCCGACCCCGGCGGAGCCTACGAGCAGTACTTC	CASSPDPGGAYEQYF
.	TRBV27	.	TRBJ2-7	TGTGCCAGCAGTTTCCGCCGGGACTCAGACTATTACGAGCAGTACTTC	CASSFRRDSDYYEQYF
.	TRBV7-8	.	TRBJ2-7	TGTGCCAGCAGCTTAGTATCCGGAGAGAAATCCTACGAGCAGTACTTC	CASSLVSGEKSYEQYF
.	TRBV28	.	TRBJ2-5	TGTGCCAGCAGCCGCGGAGGGGTCCAAGAGACCCAGTACTTC	CASSRGGVQETQYF
once	TRBV7-2	TRBD2	TRBJ2-1	TGTGCCAGCAGCTCCACTAACTTAGCGGGGGGCGAGCAGTTCTTC	CASSSTNLAGGEQFF
.	TRBV5-1	TRBD1	TRBJ1-1	TGCGCCAGCAGCTTGGGACAGGGGAGGGACACTGAAGCTTTCTTT	CASSLGQGRDTEAFF
.	TRBV9	TRBD1	TRBJ2-1	TGTGCCAGCAGCGTACCAGGGGGCGCGGGCTACAATGAGCAGTTCTTC	CASSVPGGAGYNEQFF
.	TRBV19	.	TRBJ1-1	TGTGCCAGTAGTACCCGAGGAGGAGGCACTGAAGCTTTCTTT	CASSTRGGGTEAFF
few	TRBV7-9	.	TRBJ1-2	TGTGCCAGCAGCCCCCCAGACAGGCCCTATGGCTACACCTTC	CASSPPDRPYGYTF
.	TRBV6-5	.	TRBJ1-1	TGTGCCAGCAGGGCACAGGGTAACACTGAAGCTTTCTTT	CASRAQGNTEAFF
.	TRBV19	.	TRBJ2-6	TGTGCCAGTAGTATCAGTCCATCTGGGGCCAACGTCCTGACTTTC	CASSISPSGANVLTF
once	TRBV19	.	TRBJ1-2	TGTGCCAGTAGTATGTCCGCGAGGGTTTCAATAGGGTACTACACCTTC	CASSMSARVSIGYYTF
.	TRBV27	.	TRBJ1-1	TGTGCCAGCAGTTTTCGCCCGGGAATAGAAGCTTTCTTT	CASSFRPGIEAFF
.	TRBV11-2	TRBD1	TRBJ2-5	TGTGCCAGCAGCCGCACAGGGGGGAGAGGAGAGACCCAGTACTTC	CASSRTGGRGETQYF
.	TRBV10-3	.	TRBJ2-3	TGTGCCATCAGCTCACAGGGCCGGGATACGCAGTATTTT	CAISSQGRDTQYF
.	TRBV19	.	TRBJ1-3	TGTGCCAGCCGCAGGGTGGGTGGAAACACCATATATTTT	CASRRVGGNTIYF
.	TRBV28	.	TRBJ1-2	TGTGCCAGCAGTTCCCCCGGGAGATCTAACTATGGCTACACCTTC	CASSSPGRSNYGYTF
.	TRBV30	.	TRBJ1-3	TGTGCCTTCGATAAGGTCGGGGACTCTGGAAACACCATATATTTT	CAFDKVGDSGNTIYF
once	TRBV13	TRBD1	TRBJ2-7	TGTGCCAGCAGCTTAGACAGGGGGCTGGGGGAGCAGTACTTC	CASSLDRGLGEQYF